Listed below are T cell receptor beta chains from one sample, sequenced in a study of shared clonotypes between healthy human individuals. Repertoires were generated with immunoSEQ multiplex PCR, while TCRdb's copy carries only in-frame clones and drops some. The sample carries 2 million to 3 million clones, 80% to 95% recorded once. Sequenced input: naive CD4+ T cells from PBMCs. The receptors come from a man aged 18 to 35 in good health. Some clones in this sample may be carry-over from other donors' samples. CDR3s include the opening cysteine and the closing phenylalanine or tryptophan. The D gene is left open where the match is weak. The listing skips clone size in some rows; elsewhere it reads once, few, many or a size class.

clone size | D gene | J gene | V gene | CDR3 DNA | CDR3 protein
. | . | TRBJ2-5 | TRBV5-6 | TGTGCCAGCTTTATTAACCGGGGGGAGACCCAGTACTTC | CASFINRGETQYF
once | TRBD2 | TRBJ2-1 | TRBV10-3 | TGTGCCATCAGGGGACTAGCGGGAACAGTGCAGTTCTTC | CAIRGLAGTVQFF
. | . | TRBJ1-5 | TRBV7-9 | TGTGCCAGCAGCATGAATGGGGAGACTCAGCCCCAGCATTTT | CASSMNGETQPQHF
. | TRBD1 | TRBJ1-1 | TRBV27 | TGTGCCAGCAGCAGGGCGCCAGGGGGTACGGGAGACACTGAAGCTTTCTTT | CASSRAPGGTGDTEAFF
. | . | TRBJ2-1 | TRBV5-4 | TGTGCCAGCAGCTTGACGGGAGTAAGTGAGCAGTTCTTC | CASSLTGVSEQFF
. | . | TRBJ2-5 | TRBV29-1 | TGCAGCGTAGCCGGGACAAAAGAGACCCAGTACTTC | CSVAGTKETQYF
. | . | TRBJ1-4 | TRBV7-6 | TGTGCCAGCAGCCCCGGTCGACAGGCCCTAGCAACTAATGAAAAACTGTTTTTT | CASSPGRQALATNEKLFF
. | . | TRBJ2-5 | TRBV6-6 | TGTGCCAGCGGAGAGACCCAGTACTTC | CASGETQYF
. | TRBD2 | TRBJ2-3 | TRBV4-2 | TGTGCCAGCAGCCAAGTTAGCGGGAGGGCAGGAGATACGCAGTATTTT | CASSQVSGRAGDTQYF
. | TRBD2 | TRBJ2-2 | TRBV2 | TGTGCCAGCAGTGTGACACTAGCGGCGACCGGGGAGCTGTTTTTT | CASSVTLAATGELFF
. | . | TRBJ2-7 | TRBV19 | TGTGCCAGTAGACGCCAGGGAGGCTCCTACGAGCAGTACTTC | CASRRQGGSYEQYF
. | TRBD1 | TRBJ2-4 | TRBV27 | TGTGCCAGCAGCCTCTCCAGGACAGGGTTGCAAAACATTCAGTACTTC | CASSLSRTGLQNIQYF
. | . | TRBJ2-7 | TRBV29-1 | TGCAGCGTTGAAGGTGGGTGGTCCTACGAGCAGTACTTC | CSVEGGWSYEQYF
. | . | TRBJ1-4 | TRBV4-1 | TGCGCCAGCAGCCCTCGGCAGGGGGAAAAACTGTTTTTT | CASSPRQGEKLFF
. | . | TRBJ1-5 | TRBV28 | TGTGCCAGCAGCACCGGGGGGCCCTCAATTCAGCCCCAGCATTTT | CASSTGGPSIQPQHF
. | . | TRBJ2-4 | TRBV6-1 | TGTGCCAGCAGTATAGAACGGGAGTTCGGAAACATTCAGTACTTC | CASSIEREFGNIQYF
. | . | TRBJ1-5 | TRBV6-6 | TGTGCCAGCAGTTACTCGTTGACCCTATTAAATCAGCCCCAGCATTTT | CASSYSLTLLNQPQHF
. | TRBD1 | TRBJ2-7 | TRBV6-5 | TGTGCCAGCAGATCGCCGGGACAGGCCTACGAGCAGTACTTC | CASRSPGQAYEQYF
. | . | TRBJ1-5 | TRBV18 | TGTGCCAGCTCACCCCCCGGCAGGGTGTCGCAGCCCCAGCATTTT | CASSPPGRVSQPQHF
. | TRBD2 | TRBJ2-1 | TRBV30 | TGTGCCTGGTCCCGCGGGAGAACCTACAATGAGCAGTTCTTC | CAWSRGRTYNEQFF
. | . | TRBJ2-3 | TRBV5-1 | TGCGCCAGCAGCCCCCAGCCGGGTGCGGGTACGCAGTATTTT | CASSPQPGAGTQYF
. | TRBD1 | TRBJ2-7 | TRBV11-3 | TGTGCCAGCAGCCCCGCGCCGACAGGGATTTACGAGCAGTACTTC | CASSPAPTGIYEQYF
. | . | TRBJ2-5 | TRBV6-5 | TGTGCCAGCAGTCCCCCCGGCCTAGAGACCCAGTACTTC | CASSPPGLETQYF
. | . | TRBJ2-2 | TRBV7-2 | TGTGCCAGCAGCTTAGTGTCTGGCGGGACCGGGGAGCTGTTTTTT | CASSLVSGGTGELFF
. | TRBD1 | TRBJ1-2 | TRBV5-4 | TGTGCCAGCAGCTTGCCATCAACAGGGGCGTATGGCTACACCTTC | CASSLPSTGAYGYTF
. | . | TRBJ2-2 | TRBV27 | TGTGCCAGAGGTTTCGGCCAGAGCACCGGGGAGCTGTTTTTT | CARGFGQSTGELFF
once | . | TRBJ1-1 | TRBV29-1 | TGCAGCGCCGGAGGGGGGGCTGAAGCTTTCTTT | CSAGGGAEAFF
. | . | TRBJ2-3 | TRBV29-1 | TGCAGCGTTGTACTGGGTGGCACAGATACGCAGTATTTT | CSVVLGGTDTQYF
. | . | TRBJ1-4 | TRBV6-1 | TGTGCCAGCAGCCTTCAAACAGGGAACAATGAAAAACTGTTTTTT | CASSLQTGNNEKLFF
. | . | TRBJ1-1 | TRBV5-6 | TGTGCCAGCAGCTTGGGGACAGCCAACATGAACACTGAAGCTTTCTTT | CASSLGTANMNTEAFF
. | . | TRBJ1-1 | TRBV7-2 | TGTGCCAGCAGCTTAGCGCGGACAGCTGAAGCTTTCTTT | CASSLARTAEAFF
. | . | TRBJ1-5 | TRBV30 | TGTGCCTGGAGTCCCCCCGGGGGGGGTCAGCCCCAGCATTTT | CAWSPPGGGQPQHF
. | TRBD2 | TRBJ2-1 | TRBV28 | TGTGCCAGCAGTTATTCTAGCGGACCCTTCGAGCAGTTCTTC | CASSYSSGPFEQFF
. | TRBD2 | TRBJ2-7 | TRBV27 | TGTGCCAGCAAACTAGCGGGAGCTCGGGAGCAGTACTTC | CASKLAGAREQYF
. | . | TRBJ2-5 | TRBV28 | TGTGCCAGCAGTTTATTTCGGGCAGGCCAAGAGACCCAGTACTTC | CASSLFRAGQETQYF
. | TRBD1 | TRBJ1-5 | TRBV5-1 | TGCGCCAGCAGCTTCGGCCCGGGCAGGGGGACAGGGTCGACCCAGCATTTT | CASSFGPGRGTGSTQHF
. | . | TRBJ1-2 | TRBV4-2 | TGTGCCAGCAGCCTCCCGGAGGGAGACAGTGGCTACACCTTC | CASSLPEGDSGYTF
. | TRBD2 | TRBJ2-1 | TRBV5-1 | TGCGCCAGCAGCATTTTGGCTAGCGGAACCAATGAGCAGTTCTTC | CASSILASGTNEQFF
. | . | TRBJ1-2 | TRBV29-1 | TGCAGCGTGGATGGACAGCCTCGGGGTGGCTACACCTTC | CSVDGQPRGGYTF
. | TRBD2 | TRBJ2-2 | TRBV5-1 | TGCGCCAGCAGCCCGGACGGGACTAGCGGAAACACCGGGGAGCTGTTTTTT | CASSPDGTSGNTGELFF
. | TRBD2 | TRBJ2-7 | TRBV29-1 | TGCAGCGTTCGTCGACTAGCGAGTAGCTCCTACGAGCAGTACTTC | CSVRRLASSSYEQYF
. | TRBD1 | TRBJ2-1 | TRBV25-1 | TGTGCCAGCAGTGTCCTGGGACAGACTTATGAGCAGTTCTTC | CASSVLGQTYEQFF
. | TRBD2 | TRBJ2-7 | TRBV18 | TGTGCCAGCTCACCGGGAGGGGCGGCCTACGAGCAGTACTTC | CASSPGGAAYEQYF
. | . | TRBJ1-1 | TRBV28 | TGTGCCAGCACCGCCCTGACAAGTACAGCTTTCTTT | CASTALTSTAFF
. | . | TRBJ2-7 | TRBV7-2 | TGTGCCAGCAACCGCGCCTCGTATAAGCAGTACTTC | CASNRASYKQYF
. | TRBD1 | TRBJ1-2 | TRBV7-2 | TGTGCCAGCAGCTGGGACAGGGGCTACGGCTACACCTTC | CASSWDRGYGYTF
few | . | TRBJ1-5 | TRBV4-1 | TGCGCCAGCAGCCCCGAGGGCAATCAGCCCCAGCATTTT | CASSPEGNQPQHF
. | . | TRBJ1-5 | TRBV6-4 | TGTGCCAGCAGGGCTGGCCGGGACACAAATAGCAATCAGCCCCAGCATTTT | CASRAGRDTNSNQPQHF
. | . | TRBJ1-1 | TRBV5-1 | TGCGCCAGCAGCTTGGGGGGAGACAACACTGAAGCTTTCTTT | CASSLGGDNTEAFF
. | . | TRBJ2-1 | TRBV5-4 | TGTGCCAGCAGCCCTGGGACCGTCAATGAGCAGTTCTTC | CASSPGTVNEQFF
once | TRBD1 | TRBJ1-4 | TRBV7-9 | TGTGCCAGCAGCTTAAATTCGGGACAGGGGGCTGAAAAACTGTTTTTT | CASSLNSGQGAEKLFF